The T cell receptor beta chain under discussion was sequenced for a study of blood T cell repertoires in COVID-19 (dated by TCRdb to 2020 to 2022). In the study overall: Collaborator samples came from the United States, Italy and Spain and covered acute and convalescent phases of COVID-19. The prospective study material was composed of cDNA or gDNA derived from T cells, B-cell-depleted T cells, or PBMCs. Sample metadata almost always included a de-identified subject ID, COVID-19 status, age in years and sex. HLA class I and class II types, where available, came from metadata supplied by the sample provider rather than from assay-based typing. The samples were drawn from the first 160 participants of the ongoing ImmuneRACE study and from 1,254 subjects provided by 6 global collaborators. A freely available public database, intended as a resource for researchers studying the immune response to SARS-CoV-2, is where the repertoires were released. Subjects who had been exposed to COVID-19, were actively infected with it, or had recovered from it provided the deeply sampled blood TCRbeta repertoires that made up the dataset.

TCRbeta CDR3 regions were amplified from genomic DNA using the immunoSEQ Assay, a bias-controlled multiplex PCR. From the authors' description of their analysis: The number of nucleated cells in each sample was estimated by amplification of reference gene primers within the assay. To quantify the absolute abundance of each unique TCRbeta CDR3 rearrangement, sequence reads were collapsed and filtered. For each sample, productive Simpson clonality was calculated as the square root of Simpson's diversity index across productive rearrangements. This is the immuneACCESS table as TCRdb keeps it, with only in-frame sequences that have V and J called. A part of the clones is gone; compared with another copy, unresolved V genes explain less than half, and the rest is unexplained. V, J and clone size are taken as reported in that table, and D and trimming were inferred from the DNA itself. This sample lists under 450,000 clones; 70% to 90% were detected once. Of the sample, roughly 1.4% falls within the top ten clones.

CDR1 and CDR2 are drawn from the germline V gene (reference sequence): SGHKS, YYEKEE. The CDR3, from cysteine to phenylalanine, totals 14 residues. Of all the DNA, just the CDR3 is kept, 42 bases in frame from base 1. Clipping removes 5 bases from V and 7 bases from J, with 9 as the unmatched junction base count. As concerns this clone: It lacks a known antigen. Base-call qualities are not available, and no considerably larger clone is one nucleotide away.

One collaborating source in Seattle enrolled patients while the patients were actively infected and followed the patients over time throughout the course of disease. The collaborating institutions used their own protocols to collect whole blood in K2EDTA tubes. For TCRbeta analysis, collaborators shipped samples in one of three forms: frozen whole blood, isolated PBMCs, or DNA extracted from either of those sample types. Results and caveats for the whole study, not just this receptor: The amount of clinical and demographic metadata varied by source and participant and was provided uncurated.

Sequenced material: peripheral blood. This chain is built from TRBV5-5 and TRBJ2-1, and 7 junction bases match TRBD1. The receptor was derived from a woman between 35 and 50 years old with COVID-19, enrolled during active disease. The nucleotide sequence is given as TGTGCCAGCAGACCCTACCGGGGACAGAATGAGCAGTTCTTC. This yields the protein CASRPYRGQNEQFF.